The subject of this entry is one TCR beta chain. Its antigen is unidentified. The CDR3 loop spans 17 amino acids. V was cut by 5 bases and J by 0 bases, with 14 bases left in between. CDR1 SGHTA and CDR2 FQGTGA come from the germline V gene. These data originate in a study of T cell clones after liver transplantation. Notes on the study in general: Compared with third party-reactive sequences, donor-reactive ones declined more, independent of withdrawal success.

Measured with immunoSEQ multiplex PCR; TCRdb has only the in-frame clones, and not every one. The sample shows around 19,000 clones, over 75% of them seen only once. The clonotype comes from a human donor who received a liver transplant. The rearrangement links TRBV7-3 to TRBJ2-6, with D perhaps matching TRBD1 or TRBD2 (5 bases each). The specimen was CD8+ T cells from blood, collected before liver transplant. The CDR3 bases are TGTGCCAGCAGCCCATGGGGACCACACTCTGGGGCCAACGTCCTGACTTTC. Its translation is CASSPWGPHSGANVLTF.